These 8 T cell receptor beta chains came from one sample sequenced in a study of technical replicates of blood from a few donors. The data were produced by immunoSEQ multiplex PCR, yet TCRdb's version contains in-frame clones alone and is incomplete. The repertoire has under 95,000 clones, roughly 94% of them found once; the top ten carry approximately 0.25%. The sequencing input was T cells isolated from PBMCs. The receptors come from a human donor in good health.

The chain employs TRBV2 and TRBJ1-1; no definite D call. Trimming shortened V by 6 bases and J by 8 bases, and 10 bases separated the two germline ends. Germline V lookup: CDR1 SNHLY, CDR2 FYNNEI. The CDR3 is 11 residues long. CDR3 DNA: TGTGCCAGCAGGGACTCCAGAGAAGCTTTCTTT. Protein product: CASRDSREAFF.

The genes are TRBV5-4 and TRBJ1-3; D gene ambiguous. Germline lookup yields CDR1 SGHNT and CDR2 YYREEE (reference sequence). The CDR3 has 14 residues. V was cut by 4 bases and J by 0 bases, with 8 bases left in between. CDR3 DNA sequence: TGTGCCAGCAGCGTTTCCTTCTCTGGAAACACCATATATTTT. Residues: CASSVSFSGNTIYF. The full variable domain, rest sourced from reference TRBV5-4 and TRBJ1-3, is ETGVTQSPTHLIKTRGQQVTLRCSSQSGHNTVSWYQQALGQGPQFIFQYYREEENGRGNFPPRFSGLQFPNYSSELNVNALELDDSALYLCASSVSFSGNTIYFGEGSWLTVV.

The chain has TRBV7-9 and TRBJ2-3; TRBD1 might be the D (6 bases). V lost 4 bases, J lost 2 bases, and 13 bases lay in between. Germline values: CDR1 SEHNR, CDR2 FQNEAQ (reference sequence). The CDR3 covers 15 residues. The DNA of the CDR3 is TGTGCCAGCAGCTCCGAACAGGGACACACAGATACGCAGTATTTT. This encodes CASSSEQGHTDTQYF. The entire variable domain, with the rest obtained from reference TRBV7-9 and TRBJ2-3, is as follows: DTGVSQNPRHKITKRGQNVTFRCDPISEHNRLYWYRQTLGQGPEFLTYFQNEAQLEKSRLLSDRFSAERPKGSFSTLEIQRTEQGDSAMYLCASSSEQGHTDTQYFGPGTRLTVL.

The V and J genes are TRBV19 and TRBJ2-7; TRBD1 matches 7 bases. With V trimmed by 3 bases and J by 3 bases, 8 bases remained unmatched. This CDR3 region has 15 residues. Germline-derived CDR1 and CDR2 are LNHDA and SQIVND (reference sequence). The CDR3 reads CASSMLTGKSYEQYF. CDR3 in DNA: TGTGCCAGTAGTATGTTGACAGGGAAAAGCTACGAGCAGTACTTC.

Only one count was recorded for this clone. The chain employs TRBV5-1 and TRBJ2-2; D is unclear. In germline, CDR1 is SGHRS, CDR2 YFSETQ. The CDR3 has 15 residues. Trimming pared 2 bases from V and 5 bases from J, leaving 13 bases between. The CDR3 loop is CASSLPLRGTGELFF. The DNA of the CDR3 is TGCGCCAGCAGCTTACCACTCAGAGGAACCGGGGAGCTGTTTTTT.

This chain joins TRBV7-9 and TRBJ1-3; weak D call: TRBD1 (5 bases). Trimming stripped 5 bases from V and 0 bases from J, with 11 bases between. The CDR3 loop spans 15 amino acids. CDR1 and CDR2 (germline): SEHNR, FQNEAQ (reference sequence). Written as DNA, the CDR3 is TGTGCCAGCAGCGCGGGGACTGGCTCTGGAAACACCATATATTTT. It encodes CASSAGTGSGNTIYF.

This rearrangement joins TRBV10-3 to TRBJ2-1, with D possibly being TRBD2 (5 bases). There are 16 residues in the CDR3. Trimming removed 3 bases at V and 7 bases at J, with 19 bases between. Per germline, CDR1 ENHRY and CDR2 SYGVKD. The CDR3 DNA sequence: TGTGCCATCAGTGAAGCGGTGGGGAGCGGTAGGAATGAGCAGTTCTTC. Translated: CAISEAVGSGRNEQFF.

This rearrangement joins TRBV7-9 to TRBJ2-7; 7 nucleotides line up with TRBD2. J was trimmed by 2 bases and V by 3 bases; bases with no gene match: 4. CDR1 and CDR2 from the germline V gene are SEHNR and FQNEAQ (reference sequence). This CDR3 is built from 14 residues. The CDR3 protein is CASSFGGSTYEQYF. The CDR3, as DNA: TGTGCCAGCAGCTTCGGCGGGAGCACCTACGAGCAGTACTTC.